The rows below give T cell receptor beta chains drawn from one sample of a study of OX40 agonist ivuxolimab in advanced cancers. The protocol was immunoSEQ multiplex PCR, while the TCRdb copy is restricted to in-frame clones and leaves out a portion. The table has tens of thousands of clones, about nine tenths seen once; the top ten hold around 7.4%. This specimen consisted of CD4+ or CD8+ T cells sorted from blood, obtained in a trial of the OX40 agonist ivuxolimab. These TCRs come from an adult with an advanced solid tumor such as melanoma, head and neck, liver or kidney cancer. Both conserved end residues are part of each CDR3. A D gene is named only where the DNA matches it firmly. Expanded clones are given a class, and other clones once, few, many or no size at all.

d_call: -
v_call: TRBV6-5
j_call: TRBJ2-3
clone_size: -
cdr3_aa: CASSPVTTDTQYF
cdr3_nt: TGTGCCAGCAGCCCAGTTACAACAGATACGCAGTATTTT

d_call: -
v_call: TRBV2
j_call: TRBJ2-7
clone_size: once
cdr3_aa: CASSEAHPPSYEQYF
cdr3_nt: TGTGCCAGCAGTGAGGCCCATCCCCCCTCCTACGAGCAGTACTTC

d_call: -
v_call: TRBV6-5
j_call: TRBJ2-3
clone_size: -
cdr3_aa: CASSYYGETGDTQYF
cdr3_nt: TGTGCCAGCAGTTACTATGGAGAGACAGGAGATACGCAGTATTTT

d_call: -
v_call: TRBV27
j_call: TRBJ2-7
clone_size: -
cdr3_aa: CASGDRIYYEQYF
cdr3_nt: TGTGCCAGCGGTGACAGAATCTACTACGAGCAGTACTTC

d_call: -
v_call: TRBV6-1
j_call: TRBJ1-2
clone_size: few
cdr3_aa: CASSETRDHVGYTF
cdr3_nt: TGTGCCAGCAGTGAAACCCGGGATCATGTAGGCTACACCTTC

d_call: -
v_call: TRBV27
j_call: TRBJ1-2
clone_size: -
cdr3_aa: CASSLLSGGEGYGYTF
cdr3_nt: TGTGCCAGCAGTCTACTTTCCGGGGGCGAGGGGTATGGCTACACCTTC

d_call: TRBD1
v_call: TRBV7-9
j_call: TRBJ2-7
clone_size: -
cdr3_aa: CASSLEDRGPMYF
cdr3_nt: TGTGCCAGCAGCTTGGAGGACAGGGGCCCCATGTACTTC

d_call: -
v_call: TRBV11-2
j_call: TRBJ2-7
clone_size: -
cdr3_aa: CASSLGQASYEQYF
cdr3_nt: TGTGCCAGCAGCTTAGGGCAGGCTTCCTACGAGCAGTACTTC

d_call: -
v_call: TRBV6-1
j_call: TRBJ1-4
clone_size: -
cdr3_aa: CASSEFPTGNEKLFF
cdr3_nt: TGTGCCAGCAGTGAATTCCCGACAGGCAATGAAAAACTGTTTTTT

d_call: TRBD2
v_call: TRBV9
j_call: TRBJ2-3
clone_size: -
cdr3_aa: CASSDLGWGSGREDTQYF
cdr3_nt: TGTGCCAGCAGTGATTTGGGATGGGGTAGCGGGAGAGAGGATACGCAGTATTTT

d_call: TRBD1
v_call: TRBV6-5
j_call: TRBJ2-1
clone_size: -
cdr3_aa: CASSSLGTGGFNEQFF
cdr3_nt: TGTGCCAGCAGTTCATTAGGGACAGGGGGCTTCAATGAGCAGTTCTTC

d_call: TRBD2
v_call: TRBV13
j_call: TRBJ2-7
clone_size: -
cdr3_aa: CASKPQGGTSYEQYF
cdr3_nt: TGTGCCAGCAAGCCCCAGGGAGGGACCTCCTACGAGCAGTACTTC

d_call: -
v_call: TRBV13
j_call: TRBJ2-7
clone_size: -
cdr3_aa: CASSPHAALSGSEQYF
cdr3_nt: TGTGCCAGCAGTCCCCACGCGGCTCTCTCTGGTTCCGAGCAGTACTTC

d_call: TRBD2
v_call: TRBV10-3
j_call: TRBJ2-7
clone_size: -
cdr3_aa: CAISYTSGSYEQYF
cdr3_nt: TGTGCCATCAGTTATACTAGCGGGTCCTACGAGCAGTACTTC

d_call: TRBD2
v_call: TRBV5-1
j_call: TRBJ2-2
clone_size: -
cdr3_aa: CASSLAGTARLAGVTGELFF
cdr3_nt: TGCGCCAGCAGCTTGGCGGGGACAGCTAGACTAGCGGGAGTCACCGGGGAGCTGTTTTTT

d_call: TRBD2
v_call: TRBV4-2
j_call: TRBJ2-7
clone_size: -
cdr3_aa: CASSQNAGTSGPYEQYF
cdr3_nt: TGTGCCAGCAGCCAAAACGCCGGGACTAGCGGACCATACGAGCAGTACTTC

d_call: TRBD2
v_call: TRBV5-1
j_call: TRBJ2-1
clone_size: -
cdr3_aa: CASSPILAVNNEQFF
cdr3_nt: TGCGCCAGCAGCCCGATACTAGCGGTTAACAATGAGCAGTTCTTC

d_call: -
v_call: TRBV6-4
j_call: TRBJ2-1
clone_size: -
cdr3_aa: CASSDSKGGEQFF
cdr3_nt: TGTGCCAGCAGTGACTCGAAGGGAGGTGAGCAGTTCTTC

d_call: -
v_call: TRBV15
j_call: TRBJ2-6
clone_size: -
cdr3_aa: CATSRDRSGANVLTF
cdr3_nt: TGTGCCACCAGCAGAGACAGGTCTGGGGCCAACGTCCTGACTTTC

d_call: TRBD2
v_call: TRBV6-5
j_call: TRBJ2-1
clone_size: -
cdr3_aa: CASSYLAGVYNEQFF
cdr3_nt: TGTGCCAGCAGTTATCTAGCGGGGGTATACAATGAGCAGTTCTTC

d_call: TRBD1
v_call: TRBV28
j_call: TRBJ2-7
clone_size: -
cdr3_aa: CASRKRDRDSSEQYF
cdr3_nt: TGTGCCAGCAGAAAACGGGACAGGGATTCCTCCGAGCAGTACTTC

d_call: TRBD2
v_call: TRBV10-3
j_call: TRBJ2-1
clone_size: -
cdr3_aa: CAISALGLAGELGEQFF
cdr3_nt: TGTGCCATCAGTGCCTTGGGACTAGCGGGAGAGCTCGGTGAGCAGTTCTTC

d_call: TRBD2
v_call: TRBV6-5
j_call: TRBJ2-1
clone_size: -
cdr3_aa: CASSRTSFPYNEQFF
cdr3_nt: TGTGCCAGCAGTCGGACTAGTTTCCCCTACAATGAGCAGTTCTTC

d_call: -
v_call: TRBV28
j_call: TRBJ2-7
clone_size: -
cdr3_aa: CASSFRQSCEQYF
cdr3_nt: TGTGCCAGCAGTTTTCGGCAGTCCTGCGAGCAGTACTTC

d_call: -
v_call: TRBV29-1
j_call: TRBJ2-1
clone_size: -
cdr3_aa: CSVGAKPYNEQFF
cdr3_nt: TGCAGCGTTGGGGCCAAACCCTACAATGAGCAGTTCTTC

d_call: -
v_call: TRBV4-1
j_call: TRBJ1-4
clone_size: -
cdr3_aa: CASSQVIGATNEKLFF
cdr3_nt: TGCGCCAGCAGCCAAGTAATCGGGGCAACTAATGAAAAACTGTTTTTT